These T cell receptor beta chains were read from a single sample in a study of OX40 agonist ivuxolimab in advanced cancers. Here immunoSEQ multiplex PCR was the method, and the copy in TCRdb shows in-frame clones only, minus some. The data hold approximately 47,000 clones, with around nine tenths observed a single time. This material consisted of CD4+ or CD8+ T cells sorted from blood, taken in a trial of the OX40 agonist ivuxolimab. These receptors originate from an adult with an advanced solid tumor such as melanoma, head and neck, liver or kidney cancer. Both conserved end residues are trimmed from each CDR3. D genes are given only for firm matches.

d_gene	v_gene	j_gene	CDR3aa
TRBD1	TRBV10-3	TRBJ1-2	AISDQSPGTGARGYT
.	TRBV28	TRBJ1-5	ASSRAGYSNQPQH
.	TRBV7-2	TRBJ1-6	ASSPFGQALYNSPLH
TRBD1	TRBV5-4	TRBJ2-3	ASSRDRGSTDTQY
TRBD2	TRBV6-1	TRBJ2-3	ASKRGRSTDTQY
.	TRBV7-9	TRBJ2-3	ASSFGGARTDTQY
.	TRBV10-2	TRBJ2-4	ASSGTMAKNIQY
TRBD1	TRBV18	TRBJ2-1	ASSPALGDRASSSYNEQF
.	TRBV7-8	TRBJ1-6	ASSLPNSPLH
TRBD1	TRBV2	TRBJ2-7	ASRSTGGGYEQY
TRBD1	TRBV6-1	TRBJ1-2	ASTPRTGQNYGYT
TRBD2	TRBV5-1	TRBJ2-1	ASGPASGHSEQF
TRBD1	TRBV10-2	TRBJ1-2	ASSVDRANGYT
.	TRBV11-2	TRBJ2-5	ASSSLKWETQY
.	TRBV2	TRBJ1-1	ASSEALRVMEAF
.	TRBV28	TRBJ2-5	ASSADGGAETQY
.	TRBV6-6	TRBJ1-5	ASSRNRINQPQH
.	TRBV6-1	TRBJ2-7	ASSEWPAGEQY
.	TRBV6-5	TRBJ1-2	ASSSQGYGYT
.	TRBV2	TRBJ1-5	ASSPPGHNQPQH
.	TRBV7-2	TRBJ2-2	ASSFQGELF
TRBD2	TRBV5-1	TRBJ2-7	ASSAASSGSSYEQY
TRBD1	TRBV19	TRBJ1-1	ASSIPGGWAEAF
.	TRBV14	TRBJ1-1	ASNRGVGTEAF
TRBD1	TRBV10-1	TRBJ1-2	ASSPRQGYGYT
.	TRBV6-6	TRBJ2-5	ASSPYRGLLKETQY
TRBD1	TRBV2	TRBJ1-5	ASSYRQGSNQPQH
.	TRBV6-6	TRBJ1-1	ASSYSSGGPEAF
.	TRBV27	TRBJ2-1	ASSFSNEQF
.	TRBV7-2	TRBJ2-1	ASSLVQGRNEQF
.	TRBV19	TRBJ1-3	ASSRGVLSGNTIY
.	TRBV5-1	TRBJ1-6	ASSLQAPSYNSPLH
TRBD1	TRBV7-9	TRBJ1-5	ASSLATGNQPQH
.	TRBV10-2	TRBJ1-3	ASSDPVSSGNTIY
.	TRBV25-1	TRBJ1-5	ASSDVFNNQPQH
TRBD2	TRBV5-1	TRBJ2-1	ASSLVGLAGYYNEQF
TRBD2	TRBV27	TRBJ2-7	ASSLRRGTTLYEQY
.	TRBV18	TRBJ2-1	ASSPPGVAGEREQF
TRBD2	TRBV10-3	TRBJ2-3	AIKSTSGGPTDTQY
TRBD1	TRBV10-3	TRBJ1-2	AISAGQGGGYT
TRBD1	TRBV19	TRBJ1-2	ASRRTGSGYGYT
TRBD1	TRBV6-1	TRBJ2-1	ASSEAPRDRGYNEQF
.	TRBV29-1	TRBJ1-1	SVGEGNTEAF
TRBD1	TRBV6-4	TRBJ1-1	ASRRQGGNPEAF
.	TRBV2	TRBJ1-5	ASRTGTPNQPQH
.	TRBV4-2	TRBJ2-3	ASSQDTAGPDTQY
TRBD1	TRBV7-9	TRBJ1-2	ASSSRDSYGYT
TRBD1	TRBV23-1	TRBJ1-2	ASSQSTGQLYGYT
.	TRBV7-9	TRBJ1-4	ASSPPGGGEKLF
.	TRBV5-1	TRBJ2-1	ASSLDRQESNEQF
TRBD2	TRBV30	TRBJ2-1	AWSSGSSGKGNEQF
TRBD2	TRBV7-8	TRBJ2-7	ASSPGSGTSGLEQY
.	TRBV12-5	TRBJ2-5	ASGFSETQY
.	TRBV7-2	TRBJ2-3	ASSLGIGGPDTQY